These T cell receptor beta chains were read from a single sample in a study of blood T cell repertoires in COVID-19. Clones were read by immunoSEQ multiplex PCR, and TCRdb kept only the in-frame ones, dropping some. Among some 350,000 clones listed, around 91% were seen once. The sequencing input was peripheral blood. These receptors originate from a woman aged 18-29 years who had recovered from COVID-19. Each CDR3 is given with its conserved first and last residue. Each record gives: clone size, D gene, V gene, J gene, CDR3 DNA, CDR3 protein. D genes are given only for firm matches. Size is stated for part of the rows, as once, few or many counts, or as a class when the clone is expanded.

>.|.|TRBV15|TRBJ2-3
TGTGCCACCAGCAGAGAGTCGGGAGTTGGCACAGATACGCAGTATTTT
CATSRESGVGTDTQYF
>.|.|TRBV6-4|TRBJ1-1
TGTGCCAGCAGTTTCGACAGGAACACTGAAGCTTTCTTT
CASSFDRNTEAFF
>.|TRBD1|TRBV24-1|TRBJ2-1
TGTGCCACCAGTGATCCCGGGACAGGGCGGAATGAGCAGTTCTTC
CATSDPGTGRNEQFF
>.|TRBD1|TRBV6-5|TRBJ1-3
TGTGCCAGCAGCCCACAGGGGAGGTCTGGAAACACCATATATTTT
CASSPQGRSGNTIYF
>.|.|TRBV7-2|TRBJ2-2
TGTGCCAGCAGCTTGTTCGAGACCGGGGAGCTGTTTTTT
CASSLFETGELFF
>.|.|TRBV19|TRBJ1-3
TGTGCCAGTAGTATCTTCTCCACAGGTTCTGGAAACACCATATATTTT
CASSIFSTGSGNTIYF
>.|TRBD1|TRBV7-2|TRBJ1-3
TGTGCCAGCAGTTCCCAAGAGGGGGCTAGATCTGGAAACACCATATATTTT
CASSSQEGARSGNTIYF
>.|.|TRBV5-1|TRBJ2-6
TGCGCCAGCAGCTTGGTAGCCAGCTCTGGGGCCAACGTCCTGACTTTC
CASSLVASSGANVLTF
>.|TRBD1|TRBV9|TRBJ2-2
TGTGCCAGCAGCGTCGGGACAGCGAGGACCGGGGAGCTGTTTTTT
CASSVGTARTGELFF
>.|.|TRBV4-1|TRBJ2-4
TGCGCCAGCAGCCAAGATCTAGCCAAAAACATTCAGTACTTC
CASSQDLAKNIQYF
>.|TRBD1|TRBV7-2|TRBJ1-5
TGTGCCAGCAGCTTGCAACCGGGACAGAATCAGCCCCAGCATTTT
CASSLQPGQNQPQHF
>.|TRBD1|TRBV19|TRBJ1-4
TGTGCCAGTAGTATCCCCAGACAGGGGCCGCCAGGGGAAAAACTGTTTTTT
CASSIPRQGPPGEKLFF
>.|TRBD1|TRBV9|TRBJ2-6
TGTGCCAGCAGCGCAACCGGGACAGGGGGCTCTGGGGCCAACGTCCTGACTTTC
CASSATGTGGSGANVLTF
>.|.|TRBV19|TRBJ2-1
TGTGCCAGTAGTTTCGCGAGCCCCAATGAGCAGTTCTTC
CASSFASPNEQFF
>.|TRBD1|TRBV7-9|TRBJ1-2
TGTGCCAGCAGGCGGGGACAGGGGGCTTATGGCTACACCTTC
CASRRGQGAYGYTF
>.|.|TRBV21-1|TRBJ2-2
TGTGCCAGCAGCAAATTTTTTGTCTCTCGGGATTTGGCCGGGGAGCTGTTTTTT
CASSKFFVSRDLAGELFF
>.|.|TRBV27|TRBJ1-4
TGTGCCAGCAGTTTATCGTCAGGCTCTTGGGAAAAACTGTTTTTT
CASSLSSGSWEKLFF
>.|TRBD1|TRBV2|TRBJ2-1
TGTGCCAGCAGCGTAGGTTGGCAGGGGGCTATCAATGAGCAGTTCTTC
CASSVGWQGAINEQFF
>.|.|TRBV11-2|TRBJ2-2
TGTGCCAGCAGCCCAGACAGCGCGGCTGTCCGAACCGGGGAGCTGTTTTTT
CASSPDSAAVRTGELFF
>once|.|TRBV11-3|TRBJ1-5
TGTGCCAGCAGCTTCTACAGAGCAGGGCTAAATCAGCCCCAGCATTTT
CASSFYRAGLNQPQHF
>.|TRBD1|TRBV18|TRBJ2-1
TGTGCCAGCTCACTTCTAGTAACAGGGGGCGCCGTCAATGAGCAGTTCTTC
CASSLLVTGGAVNEQFF
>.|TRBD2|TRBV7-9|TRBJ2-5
TGTGCCAGCAGCTACAGGAGACTAGCGCCCCAAGAGACCCAGTACTTC
CASSYRRLAPQETQYF
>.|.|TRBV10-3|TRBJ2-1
TGTGCCATCAGTTTTGGGGGGGAGCAGTTCTTC
CAISFGGEQFF
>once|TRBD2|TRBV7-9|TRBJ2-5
TGTGCCAGCAGCTTAGCTCCTTCGGAGCGGGAGCCACGGGAGACCCAGTACTTC
CASSLAPSEREPRETQYF
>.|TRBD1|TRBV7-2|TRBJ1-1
TGTGCCAGCAGCCGTGGGACAGCGAACACTGAAGCTTTCTTT
CASSRGTANTEAFF
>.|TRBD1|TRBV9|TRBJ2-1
TGTGCCAGCAGTCTTAGACCGGGACAGGGGGCGAATGAGCAGTTCTTC
CASSLRPGQGANEQFF
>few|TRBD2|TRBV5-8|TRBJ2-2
TGTGCCAGCAGCTCCCGAGGGTCTTCCGGGACTAGTCCTTCAGGGGGGGAGCTGTTTTTT
CASSSRGSSGTSPSGGELFF
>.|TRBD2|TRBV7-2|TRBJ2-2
TGTGCCAGCAGCTTGGGACTAGCGGGAGCCACCGGGGAGCTGTTTTTT
CASSLGLAGATGELFF
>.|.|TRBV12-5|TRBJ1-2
TGTGCTAGTGGTTTGGTCTTGGACAGAAAATATGGCTACACCTTC
CASGLVLDRKYGYTF
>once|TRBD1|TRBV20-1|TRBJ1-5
TGCAGTGCTAGTCAGGGACAGGGTCTGGGAAATCAGCCCCAGCATTTT
CSASQGQGLGNQPQHF
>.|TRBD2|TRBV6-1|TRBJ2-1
TGTGCCAGCAGTGTTCGGCAAGTCAGCGGGAGCTCCTACAATGAGCAGTTCTTC
CASSVRQVSGSSYNEQFF
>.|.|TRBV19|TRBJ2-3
TGTGCCAGTAGAAGCGCCCACTTCACAGATACGCAGTATTTT
CASRSAHFTDTQYF
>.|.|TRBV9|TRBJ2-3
TGTGCCAGCAGCGTCGGACAGCTTAGCACAGATACGCAGTATTTT
CASSVGQLSTDTQYF
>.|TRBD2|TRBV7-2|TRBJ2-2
TGTGCCAGCAGCTTAGCGGCGGGAGCGGACACCGGGGAGCTGTTTTTT
CASSLAAGADTGELFF
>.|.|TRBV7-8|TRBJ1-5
TGTGCCAGCAGCTTAGCGGGGCCTAGCAATCAGCCCCAGCATTTT
CASSLAGPSNQPQHF
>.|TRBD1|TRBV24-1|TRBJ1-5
TGTGCCACCAGTGAAAGGGGGCAGGTGAGCAATCAGCCCCAGCATTTT
CATSERGQVSNQPQHF
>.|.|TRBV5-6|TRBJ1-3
TGTGCCAGCAGCTTGCTGGCAGGATCCTCTGGAAACACCATATATTTT
CASSLLAGSSGNTIYF
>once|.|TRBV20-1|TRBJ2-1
TGCAGTGCTAGTCACGGGGGAGACTACAATGAGCAGTTCTTC
CSASHGGDYNEQFF
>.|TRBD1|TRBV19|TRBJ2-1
TGTGCCAGTAGCCCCGCTGGACAGGGGTCTTCGGAGCAGTTCTTC
CASSPAGQGSSEQFF
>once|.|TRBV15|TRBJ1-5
TGTGCCACCCAGGACAGTACCCTAGCCCAGCATTTT
CATQDSTLAQHF
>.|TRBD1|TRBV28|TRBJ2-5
TGTGCCGCGACAGGGGACCAAGAGACCCAGTACTTC
CAATGDQETQYF
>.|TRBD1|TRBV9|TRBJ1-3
TGTGCCAGCAGCGCGGGGGACAGGGACAACACCATATATTTT
CASSAGDRDNTIYF
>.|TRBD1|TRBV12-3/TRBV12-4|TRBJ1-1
TGTGCCACCGGGACGGACAGGGCTTATGAAGCTTTCTTT
CATGTDRAYEAFF
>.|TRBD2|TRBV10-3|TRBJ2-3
TGTGCCATCAGTAAACTAGCGCAGAGCACAGATACGCAGTATTTT
CAISKLAQSTDTQYF
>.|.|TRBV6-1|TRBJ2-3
TGTGCCAGCAGTGAAGTCGGTGGCGGGATAAGCACAGATACGCAGTATTTT
CASSEVGGGISTDTQYF
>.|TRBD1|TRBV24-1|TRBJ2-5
TGTGCCACCAGTGACCAGACGGGACAGTACCAAGAGACCCAGTACTTC
CATSDQTGQYQETQYF
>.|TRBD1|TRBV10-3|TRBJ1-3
TGTGCCACAGGGACAGGGTTTGAAGACACCATATATTTT
CATGTGFEDTIYF
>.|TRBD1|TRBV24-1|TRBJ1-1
TGTGCCACCAGTGACTCCGGGACAGGGGTGAACACTGAAGCTTTCTTT
CATSDSGTGVNTEAFF
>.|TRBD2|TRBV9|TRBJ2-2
TGTGCCAGCAGCCTTAGCGGGGGGAACACCGGGGAGCTGTTTTTT
CASSLSGGNTGELFF
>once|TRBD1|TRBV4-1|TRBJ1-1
TGCGCCAGCAGCCAAGAAATAGGGGACAGCATGAACACTGAAGCTTTCTTT
CASSQEIGDSMNTEAFF